This T cell receptor (beta chain) was identified in a study of T-cell reconstitution after alpha-beta-depleted transplantation in children. The V gene lost 11 bases and the J gene lost 4 bases, with 13 bases spanning the gap. The germline CDR1 and CDR2 sequences are MNHNY and SVGAGI (reference sequence). The CDR3 covers 12 residues. Molecular barcoding with unique molecular identifiers was used for the TCRbeta library. From the PCR reads, TCRdb called clonotypes with MiXCR, one entry per CDR3 protein. The profile shows about 610,000 distinct CDR3 sequences, roughly a tenth of them singletons. This clonotype was recorded many times.

The V gene is TRBV6-6, the J gene TRBJ2-3, with D possibly being TRBD2 (5 bases). This specimen was PBMCs from the stem cell graft donor, taken from the stem cell graft. The clonotype comes from a human donor who donated a stem cell graft to a child with acute myeloid leukemia. CDR3 bases: TGTGCCTCGACTACCGCCGCAGATACGCAGTATTTT. Translated: CASTTAADTQYF.